The sequence of this T cell receptor (beta chain) was determined in a study of blood T cell repertoires in COVID-19 (dated by TCRdb to 2020 to 2021). Study-level background: The collaborator samples originated in the United States, Italy and Spain and spanned the acute and convalescent phases of COVID-19. The prospective study material was composed of cDNA or gDNA derived from T cells, B-cell-depleted T cells, or PBMCs. The sample metadata nearly always contained a de-identified subject ID, COVID-19 status, age in years and sex. Samples were obtained from the ongoing ImmuneRACE study (first 160 participants) and from about 1,300 subjects provided by 6 global collaborators. HLA class I and class II types, where available, came from metadata supplied by the sample provider rather than from assay-based typing. A freely available public database, intended as a resource for researchers studying the immune response to SARS-CoV-2, is where the repertoires were released. The dataset comprised deeply sampled blood TCRbeta repertoires from subjects exposed to, actively infected with, or recovered from COVID-19.

On the study overall, not on this receptor specifically: The amount of clinical and demographic metadata varied by source and participant and was provided uncurated.

TCRbeta CDR3 regions were amplified from genomic DNA by means of the immunoSEQ Assay, a bias-controlled multiplex PCR. As for the original processing: The number of nucleated cells in each sample was estimated by amplification of reference gene primers within the assay. To quantify the absolute abundance of each unique TCRbeta CDR3 rearrangement, sequence reads were collapsed and filtered. Productive Simpson clonality was computed per sample as the square root of Simpson's diversity index over productive rearrangements. TCRdb holds this immuneACCESS table with in-frame rearrangements only. Some clones are missing; in checked studies, unresolved V genes explain under half, and the rest has no known cause. V and J calls and clone size follow that table, whereas D and trimming were derived from the DNA. This sample holds 150,000 or so clones; around 90% were observed only once. Roughly 4% of the sample is held by the ten biggest clonotypes.

The trim is 4 bases for V and 4 bases for J, with a gap of 19 bases between the germline ends. Including cysteine and phenylalanine, the CDR3 has 16 amino acids. Just the 48-base CDR3 DNA is kept, in frame starting at base 1. Sequences SEHNR (CDR1) and FQNEAQ (CDR2) are obtained from the germline V gene (reference sequence). In the prospective study, participants were about 18 to 95 years old, resided in about 25 geographic areas of the United States, and were enrolled through a virtual design. To assign participants to cohorts, the prospective study relied on clinical history that participants themselves reported in a screening survey and a study questionnaire. Exposed participants were defined as having been in contact with someone with a PCR-confirmed or clinician-diagnosed COVID-19 case within 2 weeks of study entry. Mobile phlebotomists in the prospective study collected whole blood, serum and a nasopharyngeal or oropharyngeal swab from every participant. Additional blood draws and questionnaires over an approximately two-month period could optionally be provided by prospective study participants. Before DNA extraction, blood samples from the prospective study were shipped at room temperature or frozen.

Notes on this clone: This receptor's antigen is unknown. Within one base of it there is no much larger clone, and no base qualities were kept.

The sequence joins TRBV7-9 to TRBJ1-1; confidence is insufficient to name the D gene. This clonotype was sampled from a woman aged 40 to 50 who had been exposed to COVID-19. Sequencing was done on a sample of PBMCs or T cells enriched from blood (not recorded which). The CDR3 in this case is CASSSTESGVVTEAFF. The DNA sequence is as follows: TGTGCCAGCAGCTCAACGGAGAGCGGGGTCGTCACTGAAGCTTTCTTT.